The T cell receptor beta chain described here comes from a study of T cell responses to AZD1222 COVID-19 vaccine. This clone has just one count. Per germline, CDR1 SEHNR and CDR2 FQNEAQ (reference sequence). This CDR3 region has 15 residues. Trimming at V came to 6 bases and at J to 7 bases, leaving 10 bases not matched to a gene. Clones were sequenced by immunoSEQ multiplex PCR, and TCRdb holds only the in-frame ones, with some missing. The data contain 95,000 to 150,000 clones, about nine tenths of them singletons. The V gene is TRBV7-9, the J gene TRBJ1-2; 11 bases map to TRBD1. The material sequenced was peripheral blood, taken on day 0 of AZD1222 vaccination. This TCR was sampled from an adult in good health. CDR3 DNA: TGTGCCAGCAGTTTCCCGGGACAGGGGGACGGTGGCTACACCTTC. Translation: CASSFPGQGDGGYTF. Full variable domain (remainder filled in from reference TRBV7-9 and TRBJ1-2): DTGVSQNPRHKITKRGQNVTFRCDPISEHNRLYWYRQTLGQGPEFLTYFQNEAQLEKSRLLSDRFSAERPKGSFSTLEIQRTEQGDSAMYLCASSFPGQGDGGYTFGSGTRLTVV.